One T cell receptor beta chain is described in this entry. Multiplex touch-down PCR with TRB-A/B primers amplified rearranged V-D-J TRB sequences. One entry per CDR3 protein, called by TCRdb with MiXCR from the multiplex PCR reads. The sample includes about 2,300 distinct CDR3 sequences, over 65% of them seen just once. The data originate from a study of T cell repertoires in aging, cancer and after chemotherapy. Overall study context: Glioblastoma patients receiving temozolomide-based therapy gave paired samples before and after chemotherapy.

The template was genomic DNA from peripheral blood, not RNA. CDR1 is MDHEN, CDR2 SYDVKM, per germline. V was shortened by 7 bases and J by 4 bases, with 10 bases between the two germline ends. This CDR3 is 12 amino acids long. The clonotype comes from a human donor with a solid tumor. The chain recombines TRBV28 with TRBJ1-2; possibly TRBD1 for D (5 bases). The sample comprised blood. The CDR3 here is CASTGSTYGYTF. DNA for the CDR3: TGTGCCAGCACAGGGTCTACCTATGGCTACACCTTC.